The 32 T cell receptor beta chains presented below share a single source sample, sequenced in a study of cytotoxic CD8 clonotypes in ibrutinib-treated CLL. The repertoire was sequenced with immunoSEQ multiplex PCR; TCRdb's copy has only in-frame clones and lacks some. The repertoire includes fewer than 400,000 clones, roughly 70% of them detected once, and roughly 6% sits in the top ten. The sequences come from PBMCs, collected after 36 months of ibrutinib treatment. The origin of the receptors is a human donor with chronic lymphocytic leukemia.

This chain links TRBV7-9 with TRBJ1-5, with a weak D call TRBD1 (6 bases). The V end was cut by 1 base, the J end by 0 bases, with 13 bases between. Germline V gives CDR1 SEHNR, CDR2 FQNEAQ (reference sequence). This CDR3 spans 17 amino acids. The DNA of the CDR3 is TGTGCCAGCAGCTTAGTTTTACAGGGAGATAGCAATCAGCCCCAGCATTTT. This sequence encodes CASSLVLQGDSNQPQHF. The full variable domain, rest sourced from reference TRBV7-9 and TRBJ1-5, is DTGVSQNPRHKITKRGQNVTFRCDPISEHNRLYWYRQTLGQGPEFLTYFQNEAQLEKSRLLSDRFSAERPKGSFSTLEIQRTEQGDSAMYLCASSLVLQGDSNQPQHFGDGTRLSIL.

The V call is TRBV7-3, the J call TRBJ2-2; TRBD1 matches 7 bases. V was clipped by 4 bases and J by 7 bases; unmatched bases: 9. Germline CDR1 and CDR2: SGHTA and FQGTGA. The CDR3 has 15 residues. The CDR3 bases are TGTGCCAGCAGCTCCTCGACAGGGATGGGCGGGGAGCTGTTTTTT. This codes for CASSSSTGMGGELFF.

Here the CDR3 reads CATSRPRGRGEQFF. In nucleotides, the CDR3 is TGTGCCACCAGCAGACCTCGGGGAAGAGGTGAGCAGTTCTTC. V is TRBV15 and J is TRBJ2-1; D may be TRBD2 (5 bases). CDR1 is LNHNV and CDR2 is YYDKDF in the germline V gene (reference sequence). This CDR3 is built from 14 residues. V was cut by 2 bases and J by 9 bases, with 14 bases left in between.

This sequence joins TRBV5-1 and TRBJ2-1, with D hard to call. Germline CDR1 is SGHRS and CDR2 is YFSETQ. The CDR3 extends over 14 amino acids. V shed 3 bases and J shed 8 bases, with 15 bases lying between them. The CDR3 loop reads CASSSSAPLDEQFF. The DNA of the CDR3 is TGCGCCAGCAGCTCCTCAGCCCCTTTGGATGAGCAGTTCTTC.

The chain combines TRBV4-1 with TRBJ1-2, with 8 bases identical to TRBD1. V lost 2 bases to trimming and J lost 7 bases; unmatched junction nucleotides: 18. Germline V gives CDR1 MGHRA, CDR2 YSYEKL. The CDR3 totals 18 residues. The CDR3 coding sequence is TGCGCCAGCAGCCAAAAATGGGCAGGGGGCTTCTCGATTGGTGGCTACACCTTC. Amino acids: CASSQKWAGGFSIGGYTF.

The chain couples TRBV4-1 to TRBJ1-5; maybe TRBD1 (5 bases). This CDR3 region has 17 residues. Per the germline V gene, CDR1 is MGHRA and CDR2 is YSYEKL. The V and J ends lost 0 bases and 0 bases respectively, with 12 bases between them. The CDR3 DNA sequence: TGCGCCAGCAGCCAAGATTGGGGCAGGGCTAGCAATCAGCCCCAGCATTTT. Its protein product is CASSQDWGRASNQPQHF.

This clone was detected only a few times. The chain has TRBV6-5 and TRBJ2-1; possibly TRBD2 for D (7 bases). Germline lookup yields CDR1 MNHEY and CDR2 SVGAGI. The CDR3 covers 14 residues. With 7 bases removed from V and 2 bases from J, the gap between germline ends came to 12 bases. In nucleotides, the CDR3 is TGTGCCAGCAAGGGCGGGGGCCCCTACAATGAGCAGTTCTTC. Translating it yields CASKGGGPYNEQFF.

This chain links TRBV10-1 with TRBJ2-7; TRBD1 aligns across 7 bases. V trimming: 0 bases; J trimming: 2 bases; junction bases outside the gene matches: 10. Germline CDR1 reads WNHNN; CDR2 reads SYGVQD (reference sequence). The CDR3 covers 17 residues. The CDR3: CASSESTPGTAAYEQYF. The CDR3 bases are TGCGCCAGCAGTGAGTCGACTCCGGGGACAGCCGCCTACGAGCAGTACTTC.

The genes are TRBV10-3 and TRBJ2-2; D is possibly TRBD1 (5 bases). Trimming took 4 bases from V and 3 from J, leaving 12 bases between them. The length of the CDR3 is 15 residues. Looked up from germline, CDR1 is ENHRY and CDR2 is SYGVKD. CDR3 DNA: TGTGCCATCAGTGTAGGGGCAGCGTACACCGGGGAGCTGTTTTTT. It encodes CAISVGAAYTGELFF.

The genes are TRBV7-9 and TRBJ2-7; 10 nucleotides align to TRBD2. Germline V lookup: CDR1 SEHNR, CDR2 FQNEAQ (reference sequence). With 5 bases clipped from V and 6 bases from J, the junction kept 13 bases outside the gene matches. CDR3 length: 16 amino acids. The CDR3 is CASSLRLAGEVREQYF. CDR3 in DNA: TGTGCCAGCAGCCTACGTCTAGCGGGAGAGGTGCGCGAGCAGTACTTC. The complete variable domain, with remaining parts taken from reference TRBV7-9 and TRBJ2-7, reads DTGVSQNPRHKITKRGQNVTFRCDPISEHNRLYWYRQTLGQGPEFLTYFQNEAQLEKSRLLSDRFSAERPKGSFSTLEIQRTEQGDSAMYLCASSLRLAGEVREQYFGPGTRLTVT.

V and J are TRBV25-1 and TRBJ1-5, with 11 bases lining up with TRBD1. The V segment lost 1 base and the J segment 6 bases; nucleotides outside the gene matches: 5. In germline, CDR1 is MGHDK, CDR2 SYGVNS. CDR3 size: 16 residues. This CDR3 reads CASSESGQGASQPQHF. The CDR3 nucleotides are TGTGCCAGCAGTGAATCCGGACAGGGGGCATCTCAGCCCCAGCATTTT.

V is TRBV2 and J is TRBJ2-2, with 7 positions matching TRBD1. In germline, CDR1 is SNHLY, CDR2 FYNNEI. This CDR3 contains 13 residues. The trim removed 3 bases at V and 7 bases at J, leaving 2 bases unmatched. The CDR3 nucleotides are TGTGCCAGCAGTGAGGGGACAGACGGGGAGCTGTTTTTT. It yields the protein CASSEGTDGELFF. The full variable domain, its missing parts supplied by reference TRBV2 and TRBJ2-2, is EPEVTQTPSHQVTQMGQEVILRCVPISNHLYFYWYRQILGQKVEFLVSFYNNEISEKSEIFDDQFSVERPDGSNFTLKIRSTKLEDSAMYFCASSEGTDGELFFGEGSRLTVL.

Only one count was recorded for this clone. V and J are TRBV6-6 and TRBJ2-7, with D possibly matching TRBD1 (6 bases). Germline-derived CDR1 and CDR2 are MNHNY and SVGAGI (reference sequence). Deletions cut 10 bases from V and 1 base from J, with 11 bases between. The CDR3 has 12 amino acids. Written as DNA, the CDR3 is TGTGCCACAAGACAGGAGTCCTACGAGCAGTACTTC. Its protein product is CATRQESYEQYF.

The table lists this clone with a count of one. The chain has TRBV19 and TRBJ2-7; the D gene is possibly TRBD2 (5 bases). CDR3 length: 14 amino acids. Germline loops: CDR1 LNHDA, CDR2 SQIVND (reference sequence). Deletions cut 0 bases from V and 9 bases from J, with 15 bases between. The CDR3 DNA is TGTGCCAGTAGTATAGATCGGAGCGGCCCAGGGCAGTACTTC. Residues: CASSIDRSGPGQYF.

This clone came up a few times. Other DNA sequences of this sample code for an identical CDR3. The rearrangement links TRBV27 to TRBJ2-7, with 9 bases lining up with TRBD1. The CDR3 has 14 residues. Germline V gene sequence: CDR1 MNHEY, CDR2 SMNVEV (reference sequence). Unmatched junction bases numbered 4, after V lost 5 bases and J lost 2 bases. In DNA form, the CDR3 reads TGTGCCAGCAGTCCCGGGACAGGGCCCTACGAGCAGTACTTC. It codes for CASSPGTGPYEQYF.

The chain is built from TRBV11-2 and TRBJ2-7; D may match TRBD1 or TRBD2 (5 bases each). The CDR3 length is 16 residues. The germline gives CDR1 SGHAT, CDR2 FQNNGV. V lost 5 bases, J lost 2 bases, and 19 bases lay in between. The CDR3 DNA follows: TGTGCCAGCAGCCAAATACCCGGGACCCGCGCCTACGAGCAGTACTTC. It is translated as CASSQIPGTRAYEQYF.

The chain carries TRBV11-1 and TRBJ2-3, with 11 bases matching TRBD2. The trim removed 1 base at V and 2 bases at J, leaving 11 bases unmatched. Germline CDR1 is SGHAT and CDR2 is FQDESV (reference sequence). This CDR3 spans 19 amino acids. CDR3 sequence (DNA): TGTGCCAGCAGCTTAGATTCTCGACTAGCGGGGCTTGCCACAGATACGCAGTATTTT. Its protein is CASSLDSRLAGLATDTQYF. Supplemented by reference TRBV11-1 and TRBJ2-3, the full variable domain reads EAEVAQSPRYKITEKSQAVAFWCDPISGHATLYWYRQILGQGPELLVQFQDESVVDDSQLPKDRFSAERLKGVDSTLKIQPAELGDSAMYLCASSLDSRLAGLATDTQYFGPGTRLTVL.

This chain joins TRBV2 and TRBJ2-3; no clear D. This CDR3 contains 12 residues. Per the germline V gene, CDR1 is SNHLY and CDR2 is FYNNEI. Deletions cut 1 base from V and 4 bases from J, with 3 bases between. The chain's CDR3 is CASSEGPDTQYF. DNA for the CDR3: TGTGCCAGCAGTGAAGGACCAGATACGCAGTATTTT.

CDR3 protein: CASSPATGLVETQYF. In DNA form, the CDR3 reads TGCGCCAGCAGCCCGGCGACAGGGTTAGTGGAGACCCAGTACTTC. This chain uses TRBV4-1 with TRBJ2-5; 7 nucleotides line up with TRBD1. V lost 4 bases and J lost 5; bases outside the gene matches: 10. The CDR3 sequence is 15 residues long. Germline V gene lookup returns CDR1 MGHRA and CDR2 YSYEKL.

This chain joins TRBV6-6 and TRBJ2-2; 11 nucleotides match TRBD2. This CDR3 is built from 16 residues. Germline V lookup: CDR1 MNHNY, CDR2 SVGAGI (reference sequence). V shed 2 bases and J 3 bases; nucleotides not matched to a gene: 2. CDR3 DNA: TGTGCCAGCAGTTACCTAGCGGGGGGTCACACCGGGGAGCTGTTTTTT. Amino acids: CASSYLAGGHTGELFF.

The CDR3 DNA is TGTGCCACGGTGGACAGCCGGTATGGCTACACCTTC. Translation: CATVDSRYGYTF. The chain uses TRBV2 and TRBJ1-2; TRBD1 might be the D (6 bases). Trimming removed 10 bases from V and 5 bases from J, with 14 bases in between. This CDR3 comprises 12 residues. Germline CDR1 SNHLY, CDR2 FYNNEI.

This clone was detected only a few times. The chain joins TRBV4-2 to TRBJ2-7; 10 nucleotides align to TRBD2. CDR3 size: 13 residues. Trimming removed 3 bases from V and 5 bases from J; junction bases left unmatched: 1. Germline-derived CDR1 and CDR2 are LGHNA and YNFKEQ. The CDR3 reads CASSQGLANEQYF. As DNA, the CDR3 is TGTGCCAGCAGCCAGGGACTAGCGAACGAGCAGTACTTC.

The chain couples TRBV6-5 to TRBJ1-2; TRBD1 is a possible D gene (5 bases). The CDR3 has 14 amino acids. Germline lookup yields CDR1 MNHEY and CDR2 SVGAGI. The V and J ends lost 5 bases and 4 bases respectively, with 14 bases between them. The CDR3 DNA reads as TGTGCCAGCAGTCAGAGGGGAAACCTCTATGGCTACACCTTC. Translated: CASSQRGNLYGYTF.

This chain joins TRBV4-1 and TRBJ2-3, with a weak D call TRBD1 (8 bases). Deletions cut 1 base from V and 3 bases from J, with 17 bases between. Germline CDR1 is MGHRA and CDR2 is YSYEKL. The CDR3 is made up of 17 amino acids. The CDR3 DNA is TGCGCCAGCAGCCAAGTCGGACAGGGAGGGAAGACAGATACGCAGTATTTT. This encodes CASSQVGQGGKTDTQYF.

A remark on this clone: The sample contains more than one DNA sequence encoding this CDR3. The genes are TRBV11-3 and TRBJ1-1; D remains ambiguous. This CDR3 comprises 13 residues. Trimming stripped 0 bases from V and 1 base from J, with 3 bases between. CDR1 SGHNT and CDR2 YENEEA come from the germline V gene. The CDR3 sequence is CASSLDTNTEAFF. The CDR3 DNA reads TGTGCCAGCAGCTTAGACACGAACACTGAAGCTTTCTTT.

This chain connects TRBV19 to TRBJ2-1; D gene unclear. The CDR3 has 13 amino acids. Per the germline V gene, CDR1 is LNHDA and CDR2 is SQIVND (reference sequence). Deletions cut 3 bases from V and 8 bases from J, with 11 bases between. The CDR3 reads CASSIVPKHEQFF. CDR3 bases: TGTGCCAGTAGTATTGTCCCCAAGCATGAGCAGTTCTTC.

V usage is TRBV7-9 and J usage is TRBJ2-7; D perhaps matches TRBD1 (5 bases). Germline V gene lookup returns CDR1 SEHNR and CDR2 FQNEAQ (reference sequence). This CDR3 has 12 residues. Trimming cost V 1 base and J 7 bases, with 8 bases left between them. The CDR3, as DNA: TGTGCCAGCAGCTTAGTGGGGCGGGAGCAGTACTTC. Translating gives CASSLVGREQYF.

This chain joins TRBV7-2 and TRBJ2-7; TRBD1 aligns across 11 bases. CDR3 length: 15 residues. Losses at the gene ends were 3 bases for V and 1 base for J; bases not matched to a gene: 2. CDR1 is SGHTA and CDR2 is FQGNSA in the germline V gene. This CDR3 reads CASSFGQGASYEQYF. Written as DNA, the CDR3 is TGTGCCAGCAGCTTCGGACAGGGGGCTTCCTACGAGCAGTACTTC.

The CDR3 sequence: CASSLVVGATGANVLTF. CDR3 nucleotides: TGTGCCAGCAGCTTAGTAGTGGGGGCGACCGGGGCCAACGTCCTGACTTTC. The J gene is TRBJ2-6, the V gene TRBV7-6, with a tentative D call TRBD1 (6 bases). CDR1 and CDR2 from the germline V gene are SGHVS and FNYEAQ. V lost 1 base to trimming and J lost 4 bases, with 14 bases between them. The CDR3 is made up of 17 amino acids.

DNA of the CDR3: TGTGCCAGCACCCAAGACACCTACAATGAGCAGTTCTTC. It yields the protein CASTQDTYNEQFF. This chain uses TRBV9 with TRBJ2-1, with D unclear. Germline CDR1 is SGDLS and CDR2 is YYNGEE. The CDR3 is 13 amino acids. V dropped 6 bases and J dropped 2 bases, with 9 bases sitting between them.

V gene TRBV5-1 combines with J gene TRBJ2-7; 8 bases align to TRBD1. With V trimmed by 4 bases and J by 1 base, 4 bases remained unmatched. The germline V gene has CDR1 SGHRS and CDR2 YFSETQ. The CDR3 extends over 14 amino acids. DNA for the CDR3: TGCGCCAGCAGCACCCGACAGGGGTCCTACGAGCAGTACTTC. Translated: CASSTRQGSYEQYF.

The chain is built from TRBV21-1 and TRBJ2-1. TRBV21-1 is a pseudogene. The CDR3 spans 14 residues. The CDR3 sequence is CASSRQRTYNEQFF. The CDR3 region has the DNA TGTGCCAGCAGCAGACAGCGGACCTACAATGAGCAGTTCTTC.